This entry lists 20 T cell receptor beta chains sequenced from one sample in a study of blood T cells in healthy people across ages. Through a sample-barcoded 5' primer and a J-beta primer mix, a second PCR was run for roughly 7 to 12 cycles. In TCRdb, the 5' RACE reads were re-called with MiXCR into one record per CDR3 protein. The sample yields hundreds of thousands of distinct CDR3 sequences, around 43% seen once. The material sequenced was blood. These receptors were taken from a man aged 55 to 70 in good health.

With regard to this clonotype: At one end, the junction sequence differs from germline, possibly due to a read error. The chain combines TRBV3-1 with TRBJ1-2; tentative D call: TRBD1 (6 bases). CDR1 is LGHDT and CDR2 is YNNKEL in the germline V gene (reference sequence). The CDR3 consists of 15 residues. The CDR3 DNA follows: TGTGCCTGCAGCCAAGGCACAGGGATAAGCTATGGCTACACCTTC. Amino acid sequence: CACSQGTGISYGYTF.

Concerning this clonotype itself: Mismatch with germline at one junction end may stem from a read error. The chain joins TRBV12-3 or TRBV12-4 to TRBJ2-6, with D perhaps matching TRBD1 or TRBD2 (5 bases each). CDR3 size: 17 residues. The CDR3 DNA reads TGTGCCAGCAGGCCTGCGGGTTTACAGACTGGGGCCAGCGTCCTGACTTTC. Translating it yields CASRPAGLQTGASVLTF.

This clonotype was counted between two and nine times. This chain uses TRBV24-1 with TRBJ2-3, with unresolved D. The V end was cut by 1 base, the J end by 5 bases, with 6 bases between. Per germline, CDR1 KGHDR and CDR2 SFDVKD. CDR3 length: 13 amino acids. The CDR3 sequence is CATSDFPEDTQYF. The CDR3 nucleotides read TGTGCCACCAGTGATTTTCCTGAAGATACGCAGTATTTT.

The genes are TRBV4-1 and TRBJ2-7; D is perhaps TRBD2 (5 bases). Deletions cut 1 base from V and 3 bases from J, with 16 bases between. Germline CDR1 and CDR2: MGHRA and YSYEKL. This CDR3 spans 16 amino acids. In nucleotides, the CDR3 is TGCGCCAGCAGCCAAGGTTTTGTATCCGGGGACTACGAGCAGTACTTC. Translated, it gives CASSQGFVSGDYEQYF.

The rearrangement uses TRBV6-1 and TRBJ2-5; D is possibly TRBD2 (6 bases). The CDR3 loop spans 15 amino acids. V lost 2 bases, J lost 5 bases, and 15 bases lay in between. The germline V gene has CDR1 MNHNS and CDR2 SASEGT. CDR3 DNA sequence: TGTGCCAGCAGTGAAACGGGCGGGGCAGGGGAGACCCAGTACTTC. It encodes CASSETGGAGETQYF.

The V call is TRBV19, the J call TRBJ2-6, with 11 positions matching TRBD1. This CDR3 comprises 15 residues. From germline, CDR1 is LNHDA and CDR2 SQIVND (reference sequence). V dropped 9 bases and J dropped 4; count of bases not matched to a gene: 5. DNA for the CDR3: TGTGCCAGCACGGACAGGGGGCAAGGGGCCAACGTCCTGACTTTC. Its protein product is CASTDRGQGANVLTF.

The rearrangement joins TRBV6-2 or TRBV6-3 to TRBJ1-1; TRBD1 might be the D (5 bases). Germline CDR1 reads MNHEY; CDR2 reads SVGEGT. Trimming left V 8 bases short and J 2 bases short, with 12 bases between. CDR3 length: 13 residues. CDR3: CASGTYRNTEAFF. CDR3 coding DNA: TGTGCCAGCGGGACCTACAGAAACACTGAAGCTTTCTTT.

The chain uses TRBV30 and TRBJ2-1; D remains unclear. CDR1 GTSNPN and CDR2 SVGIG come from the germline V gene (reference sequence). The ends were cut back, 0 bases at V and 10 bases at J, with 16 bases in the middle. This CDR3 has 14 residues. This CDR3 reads CAWSVSETTYEQFF. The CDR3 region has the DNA TGTGCCTGGAGTGTTTCAGAGACAACCTACGAGCAGTTCTTC.

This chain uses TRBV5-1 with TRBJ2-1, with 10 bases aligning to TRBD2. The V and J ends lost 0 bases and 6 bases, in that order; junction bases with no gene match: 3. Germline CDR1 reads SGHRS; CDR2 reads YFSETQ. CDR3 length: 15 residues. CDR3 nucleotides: TGCGCCAGCAGCTTGGCAGCGGGGGGGGTCAATGAGCAGTTCTTC. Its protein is CASSLAAGGVNEQFF. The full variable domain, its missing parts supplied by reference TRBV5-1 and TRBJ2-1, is KAGVTQTPRYLIKTRGQQVTLSCSPISGHRSVSWYQQTPGQGLQFLFEYFSETQRNKGNFPGRFSGRQFSNSRSEMNVSTLELGDSALYLCASSLAAGGVNEQFFGPGTRLTVL.

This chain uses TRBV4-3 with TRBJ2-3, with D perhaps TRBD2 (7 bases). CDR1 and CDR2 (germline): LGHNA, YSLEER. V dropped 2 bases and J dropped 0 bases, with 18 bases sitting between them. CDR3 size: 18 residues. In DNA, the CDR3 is TGCGCCAGCAGCCAATTTTTCCCACAGGGAGGGAGCACAGATACGCAGTATTTT. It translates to CASSQFFPQGGSTDTQYF.

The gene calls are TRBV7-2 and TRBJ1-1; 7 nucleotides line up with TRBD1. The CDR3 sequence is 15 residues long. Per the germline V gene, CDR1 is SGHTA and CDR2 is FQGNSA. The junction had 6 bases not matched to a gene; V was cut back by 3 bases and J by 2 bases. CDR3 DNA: TGTGCCAGCAGCTTCCAGGGGGGACAAAACACTGAAGCTTTCTTT. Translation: CASSFQGGQNTEAFF.

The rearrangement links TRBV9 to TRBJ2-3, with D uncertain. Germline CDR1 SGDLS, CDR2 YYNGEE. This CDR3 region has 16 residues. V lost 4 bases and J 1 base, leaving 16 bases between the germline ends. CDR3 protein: CASSPSWGWGTDTQYF. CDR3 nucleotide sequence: TGTGCCAGCAGCCCGAGTTGGGGTTGGGGCACAGATACGCAGTATTTT.

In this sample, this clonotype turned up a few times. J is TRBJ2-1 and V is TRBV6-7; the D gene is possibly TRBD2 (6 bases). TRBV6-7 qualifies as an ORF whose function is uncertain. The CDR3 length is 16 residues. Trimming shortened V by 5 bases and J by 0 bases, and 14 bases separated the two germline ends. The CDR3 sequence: CASSKARGSSYNEQFF. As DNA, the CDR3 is TGTGCCAGCAGTAAAGCCCGGGGGAGCTCCTACAATGAGCAGTTCTTC.

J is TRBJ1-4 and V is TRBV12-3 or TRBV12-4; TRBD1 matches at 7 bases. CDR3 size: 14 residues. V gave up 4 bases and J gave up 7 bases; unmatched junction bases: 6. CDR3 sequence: CASSWTGHGEKLFF. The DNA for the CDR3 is TGTGCCAGCAGTTGGACAGGCCATGGTGAAAAACTGTTTTTT.

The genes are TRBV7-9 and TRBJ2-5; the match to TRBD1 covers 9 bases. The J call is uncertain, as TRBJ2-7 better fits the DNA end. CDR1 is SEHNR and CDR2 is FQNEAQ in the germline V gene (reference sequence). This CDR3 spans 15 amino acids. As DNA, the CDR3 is TGTGCCAGCAGCACCGGGACAGGGCAGGTCCACGAGCAGTACTTC. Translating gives CASSTGTGQVHEQYF.

The CDR3 loop reads CASTAGGTEAFF. CDR3 nucleotides: TGTGCCAGCACAGCAGGCGGGACTGAAGCTTTCTTT. The J gene is TRBJ1-1, the V gene TRBV6-5, with D hard to call. Germline-derived CDR1 and CDR2 are MNHEY and SVGAGI. V was shortened by 7 bases and J by 5 bases, with 11 bases between the two germline ends. The CDR3 runs to 12 residues.

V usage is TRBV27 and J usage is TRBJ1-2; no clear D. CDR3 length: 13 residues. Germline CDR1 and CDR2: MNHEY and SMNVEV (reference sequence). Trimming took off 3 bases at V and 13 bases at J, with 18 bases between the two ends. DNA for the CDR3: TGTGCCAGCAGTTTCGGCGGGAACTATGGTTGCACCTTC. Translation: CASSFGGNYGCTF.

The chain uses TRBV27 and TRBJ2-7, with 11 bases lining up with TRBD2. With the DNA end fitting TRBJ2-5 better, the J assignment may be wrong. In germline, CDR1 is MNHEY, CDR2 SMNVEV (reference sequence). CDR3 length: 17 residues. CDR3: CASSVRLAGRPGETQYF. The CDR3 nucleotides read TGTGCCAGCAGTGTACGACTAGCGGGGCGACCCGGGGAGACCCAGTACTTC.

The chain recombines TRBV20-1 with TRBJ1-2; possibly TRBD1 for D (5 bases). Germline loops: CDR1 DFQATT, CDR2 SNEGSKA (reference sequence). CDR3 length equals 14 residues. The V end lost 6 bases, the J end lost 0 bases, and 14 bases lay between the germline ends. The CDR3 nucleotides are TGCAGTGCAAGTTCGGCAGGGACTAACTATGGCTACACCTTC. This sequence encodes CSASSAGTNYGYTF.

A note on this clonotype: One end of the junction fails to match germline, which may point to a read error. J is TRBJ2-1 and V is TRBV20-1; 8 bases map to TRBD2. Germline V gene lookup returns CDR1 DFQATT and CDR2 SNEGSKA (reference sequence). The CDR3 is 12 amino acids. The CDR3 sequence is CSAVGLANKQFF. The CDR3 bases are TGCAGTGCTGTAGGACTAGCCAATAAGCAGTTCTTC.